This TCR beta chain was observed in a study of shared T cell receptors in the human thymus. Sequencing was performed with immunoSEQ multiplex PCR; in TCRdb, only in-frame clones are kept and a portion is missing. The table has 640,000 or so clones, roughly 86% seen once. Per the germline V gene, CDR1 is MNHEY and CDR2 is SMNVEV (reference sequence). CDR3 length equals 15 residues. The V gene lost 4 bases and the J gene lost 2 bases, with 14 bases spanning the gap. In addition, the sample was reused for a study of human thymus T cells.

The chain combines TRBV27 with TRBJ1-2; no firm D call. The sample taken for sequencing was thymocytes. The origin of this receptor is a boy in the first two years of life with a congenital heart defect. The CDR3 coding sequence is TGTGCCAGCAGTTCGGCCGGGAGCCGGAACTATGGCTACACCTTC. Its translation is CASSSAGSRNYGYTF.